These T cell receptor beta chains were read from a single sample in a study of beta chain features in type 1 diabetes. Some clones are missing from TCRdb's copy, which holds only in-frame ones; the method was immunoSEQ multiplex PCR. The sample holds 500,000 to 700,000 clones, roughly a sixth seen once. What was sequenced was naive CD4+ T cells from blood. All receptors derive from a man aged 18 to 30 in good health. Each CDR3 is given with its conserved first and last residue. The D gene is left open where the match is weak. A row's size may be missing; if present it is once, few, many or a size class.

CDR3aa: CASSLDGGSYEQYF
abundance: few
v_gene: TRBV7-9
d_gene: NA

CDR3aa: CSVEDSGQTDTQYF
abundance: NA
v_gene: TRBV29-1
d_gene: NA

CDR3aa: CASRRTDQETQYF
abundance: few
v_gene: TRBV25-1
d_gene: NA

CDR3aa: CASSLALAGGRNEQFF
abundance: NA
v_gene: TRBV5-1
d_gene: TRBD2

CDR3aa: CASSLATGRPETQYF
abundance: few
v_gene: TRBV5-1
d_gene: NA

CDR3aa: CSPKLQAPLHF
abundance: few
v_gene: TRBV20-1
d_gene: NA

CDR3aa: CASSSRTSLEQYF
abundance: few
v_gene: TRBV7-2
d_gene: TRBD2

CDR3aa: CASSQATWIGGKNIQYF
abundance: NA
v_gene: TRBV4-2
d_gene: NA

CDR3aa: CASRSRGGGETQYF
abundance: NA
v_gene: TRBV6-5
d_gene: TRBD2

CDR3aa: CASSVVVNTEAFF
abundance: NA
v_gene: TRBV6-5
d_gene: NA

CDR3aa: CASSLGGSSEKLFF
abundance: few
v_gene: TRBV28
d_gene: NA

CDR3aa: CASSYGPGSNQPQHF
abundance: NA
v_gene: TRBV6-5
d_gene: NA

CDR3aa: CASSQASMADTQYF
abundance: few
v_gene: TRBV4-3
d_gene: NA

CDR3aa: CASSSYTEAFF
abundance: few
v_gene: TRBV5-1
d_gene: NA

CDR3aa: CASSPGEVVWGETQYF
abundance: few
v_gene: TRBV2
d_gene: NA

CDR3aa: CASSARDSRTEAFF
abundance: NA
v_gene: TRBV9
d_gene: TRBD1

CDR3aa: CASSGQDEQFF
abundance: few
v_gene: TRBV5-1
d_gene: NA

CDR3aa: CASMGGGYTF
abundance: few
v_gene: TRBV30
d_gene: NA

CDR3aa: CASSLTQGTGELFF
abundance: NA
v_gene: TRBV7-3
d_gene: NA

CDR3aa: CASSLEVDPGYEQYF
abundance: NA
v_gene: TRBV5-4
d_gene: NA

CDR3aa: CASSPASGYNEQFF
abundance: many
v_gene: TRBV23-1
d_gene: TRBD2

CDR3aa: CASTVLLGSYEQYF
abundance: few
v_gene: TRBV28
d_gene: NA

CDR3aa: CSAGTGSSGNTIYF
abundance: few
v_gene: TRBV29-1
d_gene: TRBD1

CDR3aa: CASSLVTGRETQYF
abundance: few
v_gene: TRBV5-4
d_gene: NA

CDR3aa: CASSPQGAFGNEQFF
abundance: few
v_gene: TRBV5-1
d_gene: TRBD1

CDR3aa: CASSLDGGSAKNIQYF
abundance: NA
v_gene: TRBV11-2
d_gene: NA

CDR3aa: CASSLVWQETYEQYF
abundance: NA
v_gene: TRBV7-9
d_gene: NA

CDR3aa: CASTGTGIISSYTF
abundance: NA
v_gene: TRBV19
d_gene: TRBD1

CDR3aa: CASSYPGTDTQYF
abundance: NA
v_gene: TRBV6-6
d_gene: NA

CDR3aa: CASSLGPERGDIQYF
abundance: NA
v_gene: TRBV7-3
d_gene: NA

CDR3aa: CSVDLAAAGELFF
abundance: few
v_gene: TRBV29-1
d_gene: TRBD2

CDR3aa: CASSSPGKGTTEAFF
abundance: few
v_gene: TRBV7-2
d_gene: NA

CDR3aa: CASSLSFRVSDTQYF
abundance: NA
v_gene: TRBV28
d_gene: NA

CDR3aa: CASSPTPGNTGELFF
abundance: few
v_gene: TRBV5-1
d_gene: NA

CDR3aa: CASSIGTTGHTDTQYF
abundance: NA
v_gene: TRBV18
d_gene: NA

CDR3aa: CASSEPSGSGANVLTF
abundance: few
v_gene: TRBV25-1
d_gene: NA

CDR3aa: CASSFGGFGEKLFF
abundance: few
v_gene: TRBV27
d_gene: NA

CDR3aa: CASSSGQGATDTQYF
abundance: NA
v_gene: TRBV5-1
d_gene: TRBD1

CDR3aa: CASRLTGNTGELFF
abundance: few
v_gene: TRBV19
d_gene: NA

CDR3aa: CASSQDGREFGYTF
abundance: NA
v_gene: TRBV4-3
d_gene: NA

CDR3aa: CASSRGLGIYEQYF
abundance: few
v_gene: TRBV14
d_gene: NA

CDR3aa: CATAGHLGNTIYF
abundance: NA
v_gene: TRBV10-3
d_gene: NA

CDR3aa: CASTRAETQYF
abundance: NA
v_gene: TRBV2
d_gene: NA

CDR3aa: CASSLAGAGVSEQFF
abundance: few
v_gene: TRBV7-2
d_gene: NA

CDR3aa: CASRFGQKPPYEQYF
abundance: NA
v_gene: TRBV5-1
d_gene: NA

CDR3aa: CSARTGVAGTFVRNEQFF
abundance: NA
v_gene: TRBV29-1
d_gene: NA

CDR3aa: CASSLASNRVNYGYTF
abundance: NA
v_gene: TRBV28
d_gene: NA

CDR3aa: CASRKFDGNTGELFF
abundance: few
v_gene: TRBV2
d_gene: NA

CDR3aa: CSVQDPLNYEQYF
abundance: few
v_gene: TRBV29-1
d_gene: NA

CDR3aa: CASSLARDSHEQYF
abundance: NA
v_gene: TRBV7-2
d_gene: NA

CDR3aa: CASSIRQLGELETQYF
abundance: few
v_gene: TRBV7-9
d_gene: NA

CDR3aa: CASSSGGPYNEQFF
abundance: NA
v_gene: TRBV5-1
d_gene: NA

CDR3aa: CASSAGPLYEQYF
abundance: NA
v_gene: TRBV28
d_gene: NA

CDR3aa: CASPTSGKVDTQYF
abundance: NA
v_gene: TRBV19
d_gene: TRBD2

CDR3aa: CASSVGLAGDTGELFF
abundance: NA
v_gene: TRBV9
d_gene: TRBD2

CDR3aa: CASSVGEGRQPQHF
abundance: few
v_gene: TRBV9
d_gene: NA

CDR3aa: CSGSQGIGTEAFF
abundance: few
v_gene: TRBV29-1
d_gene: TRBD1